This T cell receptor beta chain is from a study of blood T cell repertoires in COVID-19. Germline V gives CDR1 SGHTA, CDR2 FQGNSA. This CDR3 region has 15 residues. Losses at the gene ends were 4 bases for V and 4 bases for J; bases not matched to a gene: 5. As originally analysed: Amplification of reference gene primers provided the estimated nucleated cell counts. Assay: immunoSEQ multiplex PCR; the TCRdb copy retains only in-frame clones and omits some. V, J and clone size are those of that table, while D and trimming were read from the DNA. The table includes about 170,000 clones, 60% to 85% detected once.

The chain joins TRBV7-2 to TRBJ2-1; 9 bases are a match to TRBD2. Sequenced input: peripheral blood. The source is a man in his 70s with acute or convalescent COVID-19. In nucleotides, the CDR3 is TGTGCCAGCAGCTCCTCGGGACTAGCATACAATGAGCAGTTCTTC. Translation gives CASSSSGLAYNEQFF.